The 32 T cell receptor beta chains listed next were all sequenced from one sample in a study of blood T cell repertoires in COVID-19 (dated by TCRdb to 2019 to 2021). Library preparation used the immunoSEQ multiplex PCR assay. Held by TCRdb, this immuneACCESS table contains in-frame sequences only and omits some clones. Under half of the omission traces to an unresolved V gene where checked; the cause of the rest is unknown. A total of about 160,000 clones appear in this sample, 85% of them only once. The top ten constitute roughly 3% of the sample. Sequences were obtained from peripheral blood. Receptors originate from a human donor with acute or convalescent COVID-19. The donor label of this sample is uncertain.

The chain recombines TRBV29-1 with TRBJ2-7; D may be TRBD1 (6 bases). Deletions cut 2 bases from V and 2 bases from J, with 13 bases between. This CDR3 is built from 14 residues. From germline, CDR1 is SQVTM and CDR2 ANQGSEA. The CDR3 reads CSVEIQGDPYEQYF. CDR3 sequence (DNA): TGCAGCGTTGAAATACAGGGAGACCCCTACGAGCAGTACTTC.

The chain combines TRBV2 with TRBJ2-3; TRBD2 matches 8 bases. Germline assignment: CDR1 SNHLY and CDR2 FYNNEI. V was pared by 5 bases and J by 2 bases, with 6 bases of the junction left unmatched. This CDR3 is built from 15 residues. CDR3 DNA sequence: TGTGCCAGCAGTCCGACTAGCGCAGACACAGATACGCAGTATTTT. Its translation is CASSPTSADTDTQYF. The whole variable domain, filled in from reference TRBV2 and TRBJ2-3, reads EPEVTQTPSHQVTQMGQEVILRCVPISNHLYFYWYRQILGQKVEFLVSFYNNEISEKSEIFDDQFSVERPDGSNFTLKIRSTKLEDSAMYFCASSPTSADTDTQYFGPGTRLTVL.

The chain combines TRBV5-6 with TRBJ1-1; 7 bases are a match to TRBD1. Germline CDR1 SGHDT, CDR2 YYEEEE. V was clipped by 3 bases and J by 8 bases; unmatched bases: 1. This CDR3 contains 11 residues. In DNA, the CDR3 is TGTGCCAGCAGCTGGGACAGCGAAGCTTTCTTT. This gives the protein CASSWDSEAFF.

The chain couples TRBV19 to TRBJ2-1; no definite D call. The germline CDR1 and CDR2 sequences are LNHDA and SQIVND (reference sequence). The CDR3 is 12 residues long. The V end lost 3 bases, the J end lost 8 bases, and 8 bases lay between the germline ends. In DNA, the CDR3 is TGTGCCAGTAGTATTATTTTCGATGAGCAGTTCTTC. Translated, it gives CASSIIFDEQFF. Full variable domain (remainder filled in from reference TRBV19 and TRBJ2-1): DGGITQSPKYLFRKEGQNVTLSCEQNLNHDAMYWYRQDPGQGLRLIYYSQIVNDFQKGDIAEGYSVSREKKESFPLTVTSAQKNPTAFYLCASSIIFDEQFFGPGTRLTVL.

The V gene is TRBV2, the J gene TRBJ1-5; 7 bases match TRBD1. V lost 6 bases, J lost 9 bases, and 8 bases stayed unmatched. Germline CDR1 SNHLY, CDR2 FYNNEI. The CDR3 consists of 13 residues. The CDR3 reads CASRGTDQGPQHF. CDR3 sequence (DNA): TGTGCCAGCAGAGGGACAGACCAAGGGCCCCAGCATTTT.

The genes are TRBV11-1 and TRBJ1-6, with TRBD1 matching 7 bases. V trimming: 0 bases; J trimming: 14 bases; junction bases outside the gene matches: 7. Germline V gene data show CDR1 as SGHAT and CDR2 as FQDESV (reference sequence). The CDR3 consists of 14 residues. DNA of the CDR3: TGTGCCAGCAGCTTAGCCCAGGGGGGTACGGCCCTCCACTTT. Protein: CASSLAQGGTALHF.

This chain links TRBV19 with TRBJ1-6, with 7 bases lining up with TRBD1. Germline V lookup: CDR1 LNHDA, CDR2 SQIVND (reference sequence). The CDR3 is 15 residues long. V lost 3 bases, J lost 7 bases, and 6 bases stayed unmatched. The CDR3 region is CASSITGTENSPLHF. The CDR3 nucleotides read TGTGCCAGTAGTATTACCGGGACAGAAAATTCACCCCTCCACTTT.

The chain has TRBV18 and TRBJ1-5; D may be TRBD1 (6 bases). Germline V CDR1 and CDR2: KGHSH, LQKENI. V was clipped by 5 bases and J by 2 bases, with 13 bases between them. The CDR3 has 15 amino acids. CDR3 protein: CASSVQGGGNQPQHF. Written as DNA, the CDR3 is TGTGCCAGCTCAGTACAGGGTGGGGGCAATCAGCCCCAGCATTTT.

This clone was seen only a few times. V gene TRBV7-9 combines with J gene TRBJ1-2; no definite D call. Germline loops: CDR1 SEHNR, CDR2 FQNEAQ (reference sequence). The length of the CDR3 is 12 residues. The germline V and J ends were trimmed by 2 bases and 1 base, with 2 bases remaining between them. In DNA, the CDR3 is TGTGCCAGCAGCTTACATAACTATGGCTACACCTTC. Amino acids: CASSLHNYGYTF.

The rearrangement joins TRBV7-6 to TRBJ2-1, with D possibly matching TRBD1 (6 bases). V was cut by 5 bases and J by 8 bases, with 22 bases left in between. Per germline, CDR1 SGHVS and CDR2 FNYEAQ. The CDR3 extends over 16 amino acids. The CDR3 loop is CASSRNPRGPMHEQFF. DNA for the CDR3: TGTGCCAGCAGCCGAAATCCCAGGGGACCTATGCATGAGCAGTTCTTC.

The CDR3 is CSVGTVGTYTEAFF. The CDR3 nucleotides read TGCAGCGTAGGGACAGTGGGAACTTACACTGAAGCTTTCTTT. V gene TRBV29-1 combines with J gene TRBJ1-1; 7 positions agree with TRBD1. Germline CDR1 is SQVTM and CDR2 is ANQGSEA. Unmatched junction bases numbered 10, after V lost 6 bases and J lost 3 bases. The CDR3 contains 14 residues.

V usage is TRBV25-1 and J usage is TRBJ1-1, with 9 positions matching TRBD1. The CDR3 is made up of 15 amino acids. Germline V CDR1 and CDR2: MGHDK, SYGVNS. The junction had 4 bases not matched to a gene; V was cut back by 4 bases and J by 1 base. CDR3 DNA sequence: TGTGCCAGCAGTGCGCGGGACAGGGCGAACACTGAAGCTTTCTTT. Encoded protein: CASSARDRANTEAFF.

This clone was seen a single time. V gene TRBV15 combines with J gene TRBJ2-7, with D possibly being TRBD2 (5 bases). V lost 1 base, J lost 2 bases, and 9 bases lay in between. The CDR3 has 14 residues. Germline V gene lookup returns CDR1 LNHNV and CDR2 YYDKDF (reference sequence). The CDR3 nucleotides are TGTGCCACCAGCAGAGGAGGGCGAGCCTACGAGCAGTACTTC. The encoded protein is CATSRGGRAYEQYF.

The chain carries TRBV24-1 and TRBJ2-5; 9 bases are a match to TRBD1. This CDR3 is 17 amino acids long. J gave up 5 bases and V 4 bases, and 13 bases lay outside the gene matches. In germline, CDR1 is KGHDR, CDR2 SFDVKD. CDR3 nucleotide sequence: TGTGCCACCAGTGACCCCTTTCCGACAGGGGGTACTGAGACCCAGTACTTC. The encoded protein is CATSDPFPTGGTETQYF.

This chain connects TRBV7-3 to TRBJ1-2, with D tentatively TRBD1 (5 bases). The CDR3 has 13 amino acids. Trimming took off 5 bases at V and 1 base at J, with 8 bases between the two ends. Germline loops: CDR1 SGHTA, CDR2 FQGTGA. The CDR3 region is CASSMDNNYGYTF. CDR3 DNA: TGTGCCAGCAGCATGGACAATAACTATGGCTACACCTTC.

This clone was seen only a few times. The chain uses TRBV3-1 (or the pseudogene TRBV3-2) and TRBJ1-1; tentative D call: TRBD1 (6 bases). CDR3 length: 17 residues. Looked up from germline, CDR1 is LGHDT and CDR2 is YNNKEL (reference sequence). V was cut by 4 bases and J by 8 bases, with 26 bases left in between. In DNA, the CDR3 is TGTGCCAGCAGCCCGTTTACAAGGGGGAGCTACCTAGTGGAAGCTTTCTTT. It is translated as CASSPFTRGSYLVEAFF.

This chain connects TRBV2 to TRBJ1-5; TRBD1 matches at 9 bases. This CDR3 is built from 14 residues. The germline V gene has CDR1 SNHLY and CDR2 FYNNEI. The V segment lost 11 bases and the J segment 6 bases; nucleotides outside the gene matches: 11. Here the CDR3 DNA reads TGTGCCTGGGGGCCCGGGACAGGGAGTCAGCCCCAGCATTTT. Translation: CAWGPGTGSQPQHF.

The J gene is TRBJ1-4, the V gene TRBV7-9, with 10 positions matching TRBD1. V shed 5 bases, J shed 10 bases, and the junction held 7 bases outside the gene matches. Germline V gene data show CDR1 as SEHNR and CDR2 as FQNEAQ (reference sequence). The length of the CDR3 is 14 residues. CDR3 loop: CASSLGQGDGKLFF. In nucleotides, the CDR3 is TGTGCCAGCAGCCTAGGACAGGGGGACGGAAAACTGTTTTTT.

The chain joins TRBV24-1 to TRBJ2-2; maybe TRBD2 (7 bases). CDR3 length: 17 residues. Trimming pared 0 bases from V and 3 bases from J, leaving 13 bases between. Germline-derived CDR1 and CDR2 are KGHDR and SFDVKD. CDR3 region: CATSDLGGATYTGELFF. CDR3 in DNA: TGTGCCACCAGTGATTTGGGGGGGGCTACCTACACCGGGGAGCTGTTTTTT.

The rearrangement uses TRBV4-1 and TRBJ2-5, with 11 positions matching TRBD2. The CDR3 loop spans 16 amino acids. Trimming at V came to 1 base and at J to 5 bases, leaving 6 bases not matched to a gene. The V gene's germline CDR1 is MGHRA and CDR2 YSYEKL. The CDR3 nucleotides are TGCGCCAGCAGCCAAGGATATAGCGGGGGGGACGAGACCCAGTACTTC. Amino acid sequence: CASSQGYSGGDETQYF.

Details on this clone: One end of the junction fails to match germline, which may point to a read error. Other nucleotide sequences from this sample produce the same CDR3. The chain has TRBV7-3 and TRBJ2-1; tentative D call: TRBD2 (5 bases). The CDR3 has 14 residues. Germline V lookup: CDR1 SGHTA, CDR2 FQGTGA. CDR3 DNA: TGCGCCAGCAGCTCCGGACTCTCCTCAGGTGAGCAGTTCTTC. Translating it yields CASSSGLSSGEQFF.

V usage is TRBV9 and J usage is TRBJ1-3; no firm D call. Germline V lookup: CDR1 SGDLS, CDR2 YYNGEE. V lost 6 bases and J 1 base, leaving 14 bases between the germline ends. CDR3 length: 15 amino acids. The CDR3 coding sequence is TGTGCCAGCACCGAATCAGTTTCTTCTGGAAACACCATATATTTT. Its translation: CASTESVSSGNTIYF. Supplemented by reference TRBV9 and TRBJ1-3, the full variable domain reads DSGVTQTPKHLITATGQRVTLRCSPRSGDLSVYWYQQSLDQGLQFLIQYYNGEERAKGNILERFSAQQFPDLHSELNLSSLELGDSALYFCASTESVSSGNTIYFGEGSWLTVV.

The table lists this clone with a count of one. The rearrangement uses TRBV3-1 (or the pseudogene TRBV3-2) and TRBJ2-5; TRBD2 is a possible D gene (6 bases). V lost 4 bases and J lost 3, with 12 bases in between. Germline CDR1 and CDR2: LGHDT and YNNKEL (reference sequence). The CDR3 sequence is 14 residues long. In DNA form, the CDR3 reads TGTGCCAGCAGCCTGGCGGAGGGCAAAGAGACCCAGTACTTC. Translation: CASSLAEGKETQYF.

CDR3 protein: CASSSGTEGNTIYF. CDR3 nucleotides: TGCGCCAGCAGCAGCGGGACCGAAGGAAACACCATATATTTT. The chain links TRBV5-1 to TRBJ1-3; tentative D call: TRBD1 (5 bases). V was cut by 4 bases and J by 4 bases, with 12 bases left in between. Germline V gives CDR1 SGHRS, CDR2 YFSETQ. CDR3 length: 14 residues.

The V gene is TRBV5-1, the J gene TRBJ2-1, with TRBD1 matching over 7 bases. Germline V gene lookup returns CDR1 SGHRS and CDR2 YFSETQ. The CDR3 loop spans 16 amino acids. J gave up 2 bases and V 1 base, and 6 bases lay outside the gene matches. CDR3 amino acids: CASSLSGQGAYNEQFF. The CDR3 nucleotides are TGCGCCAGCAGCTTGAGTGGGCAGGGGGCCTACAATGAGCAGTTCTTC.

The sample holds a few counts of this clone. The chain has TRBV9 and TRBJ1-2; perhaps TRBD1 as D (6 bases). The CDR3 runs 14 residues. The V gene lost 4 bases and the J gene lost 3 bases, with 13 bases spanning the gap. CDR1 is SGDLS and CDR2 is YYNGEE in the germline V gene. The CDR3 nucleotides are TGTGCCAGCAGCTCCATCAGGGGCGACTATGGCTACACCTTC. The encoded protein is CASSSIRGDYGYTF.

This chain links TRBV11-2 with TRBJ2-7; maybe TRBD2 (7 bases). V shed 7 bases and J shed 2 bases, with 24 bases lying between them. CDR1 is SGHAT and CDR2 is FQNNGV in the germline V gene. This CDR3 has 17 residues. CDR3 sequence: CASTRTPGRGGPYEQYF. The CDR3 DNA sequence: TGTGCCAGCACCCGCACCCCGGGGAGGGGGGGGCCCTACGAGCAGTACTTC.

The V gene is TRBV5-1, the J gene TRBJ2-1, with TRBD2 matching 9 bases. In germline, CDR1 is SGHRS, CDR2 YFSETQ. The CDR3 has 17 amino acids. V lost 3 bases, J lost 4 bases, and 11 bases stayed unmatched. CDR3 sequence: CASSSGSGGGPYNEQFF. DNA of the CDR3: TGCGCCAGCAGCTCGGGTAGCGGGGGAGGACCGTACAATGAGCAGTTCTTC.

The chain's CDR3 is CASSFLRGEQFF. The CDR3 DNA sequence: TGTGCCAGCAGCTTTCTTCGCGGGGAGCAGTTCTTC. The chain is built from TRBV7-3 and TRBJ2-1; weak D call: TRBD2 (5 bases). Trimming removed 3 bases from V and 10 bases from J, with 10 bases in between. Looked up from germline, CDR1 is SGHTA and CDR2 is FQGTGA. The CDR3 has 12 residues. Full variable domain (outside the CDR3, taken from reference TRBV7-3 and TRBJ2-1): GAGVSQTPSNKVTEKGKYVELRCDPISGHTALYWYRQSLGQGPEFLIYFQGTGAADDSGLPNDRFFAVRPEGSVSTLKIQRTERGDSAVYLCASSFLRGEQFFGPGTRLTVL.

As regards this clone: Other nucleotide sequences from this sample produce the same CDR3. The chain couples TRBV5-6 to TRBJ2-2, with D perhaps matching TRBD1 (7 bases). This CDR3 contains 15 residues. Trimming left V 4 bases short and J 4 bases short, with 14 bases between. CDR1 and CDR2 (germline): SGHDT, YYEEEE. CDR3 DNA sequence: TGTGCCAGCAGCCCCTCAGGGGGGCGCACCGGGGAGCTGTTTTTT. This sequence encodes CASSPSGGRTGELFF.

The chain employs TRBV11-2 and TRBJ2-2, with 7 bases aligning to TRBD2. Germline V lookup: CDR1 SGHAT, CDR2 FQNNGV. The CDR3 has 14 amino acids. The V gene end was trimmed by 3 bases and the J gene end by 6 bases; junction bases not matched to a gene: 4. CDR3 residues: CASSLSRGAGELFF. The DNA for the CDR3 is TGTGCCAGCAGCTTGAGTCGGGGGGCCGGGGAGCTGTTTTTT.

The chain couples TRBV19 to TRBJ1-1, with 7 bases identical to TRBD1. Germline CDR1 and CDR2: LNHDA and SQIVND (reference sequence). J lost 0 bases, V lost 2 bases, and 6 bases had no gene match. This CDR3 region has 16 residues. CDR3 coding DNA: TGTGCCAGTAGTATATGGGACAGCTTTATGAACACTGAAGCTTTCTTT. It is translated as CASSIWDSFMNTEAFF.